This T cell receptor beta chain was profiled in a study of spatial heterogeneity in lung cancer. Time point meaning: blood at routine non-recurrence follow-up after resection. TCRdb re-analysed the 5' RACE reads in MiXCR, keeping a single row per CDR3 protein. The table lists about 100,000 distinct CDR3 sequences, roughly a fifth of them singletons, with just over 20% in the top ten. Germline V gives CDR1 SEHNR, CDR2 FQNEAQ (reference sequence). The CDR3 contains 14 residues. Trimming at V came to 5 bases and at J to 7 bases, leaving 7 bases not matched to a gene. This clonotype turned up a few times.

The clonotype was recovered from a male donor with early-stage non-small cell lung cancer. Specimen: PBMCs, collected at follow-up. The chain carries TRBV7-9 and TRBJ1-4; 7 positions match TRBD1. The CDR3 spells CASSPGRDSEKLFF. In nucleotides, the CDR3 is TGTGCCAGCAGCCCGGGGAGGGACAGTGAAAAACTGTTTTTT.